This TCR beta chain derives from a study of cytomegalovirus exposure and HLA in healthy donors. Study at large: It was reported in a later analysis that the 100 to 150 validation repertoires used the same platform as the approximately 620 first-cohort repertoires.

The CDR3 consists of 19 residues. V lost 5 bases, J lost 0 bases, and 20 bases lay in between. Germline CDR1 reads SEHNR; CDR2 reads FQNEAQ (reference sequence). Data came from immunoSEQ multiplex PCR; TCRdb stores just in-frame clones and leaves some out. The table has approximately 300,000 clones, about nine tenths seen once; the top ten hold about 1.2%. As to this clone: Its antigen is as yet unknown.

Notes on the study in general: Most TCR sequences were seen very rarely across donors, but some public TCRs occurred in many. It was reported that the classifier diagnosed cytomegalovirus status with high specificity and sensitivity in both the original and validation cohorts. Associated with cytomegalovirus, according to the listing, were some 150 TCR beta chains.

The V and J genes are TRBV7-9 and TRBJ2-6; D is possibly TRBD1 (6 bases). The sample consisted of PBMCs. The TCR was taken from a woman in her 30s in good health and CMV-seropositive. The CDR3 DNA is TGTGCCAGCAGCCACCCGGATCAGGGGACGGTCTCTGGGGCCAACGTCCTGACTTTC. Protein sequence: CASSHPDQGTVSGANVLTF.